This is a list of T cell receptor beta chains from one sample in a study of beta chain features in type 1 diabetes. Only in-frame clones appear in the TCRdb table, and some are missing; sequencing was by immunoSEQ multiplex PCR. The table lists 970,000 or so clones, 17% of them singletons. Sequenced input: naive CD4+ T cells from blood. These receptors were obtained from a woman under 30 in good health. Both conserved end residues are trimmed from each CDR3.

CDR3 protein	V gene	J gene
ASSDRPSGSGEQF	TRBV25-1	TRBJ2-1
ASSQGQLYQETQY	TRBV4-1	TRBJ2-5
ASSLRQGGETQY	TRBV28	TRBJ2-5
ASSLELLGSNEQF	TRBV5-4	TRBJ2-1
ASSLTSAVLQF	TRBV7-2	TRBJ2-1
ASSFRLIFDEQF	TRBV11-2	TRBJ2-1
ASSLRGGVEQY	TRBV7-8	TRBJ2-7
ASRLLGKDSPLH	TRBV7-9	TRBJ1-6
ASSSSRDTEAF	TRBV5-1	TRBJ1-1
ASSPPGGTDTQY	TRBV28	TRBJ2-3
ASSQDLSSFVGSTYEQY	TRBV4-3	TRBJ2-7
ASSYALSSGADTQY	TRBV5-6	TRBJ2-3
ASSESPFGTGELF	TRBV25-1	TRBJ2-2
ATELMGTRDTQY	TRBV7-9	TRBJ2-3
ASSVYHAGYEQY	TRBV25-1	TRBJ2-7
ASSYGHYGYT	TRBV6-6	TRBJ1-2